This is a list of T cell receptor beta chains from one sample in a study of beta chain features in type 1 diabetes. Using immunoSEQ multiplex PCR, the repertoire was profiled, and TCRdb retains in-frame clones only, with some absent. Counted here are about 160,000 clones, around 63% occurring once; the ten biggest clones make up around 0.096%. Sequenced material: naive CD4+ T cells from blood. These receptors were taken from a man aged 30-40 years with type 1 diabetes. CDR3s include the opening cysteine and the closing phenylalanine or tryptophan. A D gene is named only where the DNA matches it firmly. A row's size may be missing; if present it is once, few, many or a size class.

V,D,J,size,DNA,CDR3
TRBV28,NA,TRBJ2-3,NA,TGTGCCAGCAGGGAAGACATTAGGGCGCAGTATTTT,CASREDIRAQYF
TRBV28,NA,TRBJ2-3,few,TGTGCCAGCAGTTGGGAAAGGTTTTTTGTCACAGATACGCAGTATTTT,CASSWERFFVTDTQYF
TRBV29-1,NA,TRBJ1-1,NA,TGCAGCGTTGAAGGAAGGCAGATGAACACTGAAGCTTTCTTT,CSVEGRQMNTEAFF
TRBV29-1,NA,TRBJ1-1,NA,TGCAGCGTTGGCTCCACGGTCGGCAGCTCGAACACTGAAGCTTTCTTT,CSVGSTVGSSNTEAFF
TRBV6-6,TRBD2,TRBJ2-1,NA,TGTGCCAGCAGTTCGGGACTAGCGGGGGGCAATGAGCAGTTCTTC,CASSSGLAGGNEQFF
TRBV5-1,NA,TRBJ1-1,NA,TGCGCCAGCAGCTTGGTGGGACAAAAGGCTTTCTTT,CASSLVGQKAFF
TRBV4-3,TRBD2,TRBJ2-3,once,TGCGCCAGCAGCCTGACTAGCAGCACAGATACGCAGTATTTT,CASSLTSSTDTQYF
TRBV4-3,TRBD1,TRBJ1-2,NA,TGCGCCAGCAGCCAAGATACCGGGACAGTTCTAGAGGGCTACACCTTC,CASSQDTGTVLEGYTF
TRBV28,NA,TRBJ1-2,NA,TGTGCCAGCTTCGGCGGGAGGCGAAACTATGGCTACACCTTC,CASFGGRRNYGYTF
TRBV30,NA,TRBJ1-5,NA,TGTGCCTGGAGTGTAGGGGGCAATCAGCCCCAGCATTTT,CAWSVGGNQPQHF
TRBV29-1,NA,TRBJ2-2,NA,TGCAGCGTCGGTGGTTACTTGAACACCGGGGAGCTGTTTTTT,CSVGGYLNTGELFF
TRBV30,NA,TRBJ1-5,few,TGTGCCTGGAGCGCGGGGGGCAATCAGCCCCAGCATTTT,CAWSAGGNQPQHF
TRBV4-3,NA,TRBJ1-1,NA,TGCGCCAGCAGCCAAGAGGTTAACACTGAAGCTTTCTTT,CASSQEVNTEAFF
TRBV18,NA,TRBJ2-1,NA,TGTGCCAGCTCACAGCTAGTGGATGAGCAGTTCTTC,CASSQLVDEQFF
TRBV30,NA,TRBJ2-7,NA,TGTGCCTGGAGTGTGCTGGGCACCCACGAGCAGTACTTC,CAWSVLGTHEQYF
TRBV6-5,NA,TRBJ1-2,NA,TGTGCCAGCAGTTTCCTCTATGGTGGCTACACCTTC,CASSFLYGGYTF
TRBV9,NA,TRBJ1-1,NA,TGTGCCAGCAGCGTAGAAGAGAACACTGAAGCTTTCTTT,CASSVEENTEAFF
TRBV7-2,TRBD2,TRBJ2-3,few,TGTGCCAGCAGTCTGGGGGGGACTAGCGGGCCTAGCACAGATACGCAGTATTTT,CASSLGGTSGPSTDTQYF
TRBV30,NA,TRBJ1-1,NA,TGTGCCTGCCAGGGTGTGGGGACTGAAGCTTTCTTT,CACQGVGTEAFF
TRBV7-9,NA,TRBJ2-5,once,TGTGCCAGCAGGGAAGAAGAGACCCAGTACTTC,CASREEETQYF
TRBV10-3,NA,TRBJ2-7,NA,TGTGCCATCAGTAACCAGGTGATAGACGAGCAGTACTTC,CAISNQVIDEQYF
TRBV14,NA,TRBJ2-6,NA,TGTGCCAGCAGCCCCAGAGGGTTCTCTGGGGCCAACGTCCTGACTTTC,CASSPRGFSGANVLTF
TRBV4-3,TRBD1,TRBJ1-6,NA,TGCGCCAGCAGCCTGGGGACAGGGAATGGTAATTCACCCCTCCACTTT,CASSLGTGNGNSPLHF
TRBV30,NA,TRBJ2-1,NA,TGTGCCTGGAGCCCCAGGCAGGGGCGGTGGGCTGAGCAGTTCTTC,CAWSPRQGRWAEQFF
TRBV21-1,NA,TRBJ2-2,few,TGTGCCAGCAGCGCCCGACAGGGGACCGGGGAGCTGTTTTTT,CASSARQGTGELFF
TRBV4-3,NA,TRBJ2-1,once,TGCGCCAGCAGCCAAGATAGACATTTGGGGAGAAATGAGCAGTTCTTC,CASSQDRHLGRNEQFF
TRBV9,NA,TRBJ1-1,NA,TGTGCCAGCAGCCTGGTTGCCGACACTGAAGCTTTCTTT,CASSLVADTEAFF